The entry that follows covers one TCR beta chain sequence. These data are taken from a study of B cell selection in AIRE deficiency. In the original processing: Pooled Tregs gave some 5x10^4 patient and some 100,000 donor TCRbeta sequences. TCRdb keeps only in-frame clones here, not all; method: immunoSEQ multiplex PCR. That table is the source of V, J and clone size, and D and trimming were worked out from the DNA. Of about 21,000 clones in the sample, roughly 93% are singletons; the top ten hold around 2%. The V end lost 6 bases, the J end lost 3 bases, and 14 bases lay between the germline ends. The V gene's germline CDR1 is MNHEY and CDR2 SMNVEV (reference sequence). The length of the CDR3 is 15 residues. The regulatory T cell sort gate was CD4+CD25hiCD127low/negative.

V is TRBV27 and J is TRBJ1-4; D call uncertain. This TCR was recovered from a human donor with AIRE deficiency. The specimen was Tregs sorted from PBMCs. The CDR3 region is CASSPGSSANEKLFF. For the CDR3, the DNA is TGTGCCAGCAGCCCCGGTTCTTCGGCTAATGAAAAACTGTTTTTT.